This TCR beta chain was found in a study of identical twins. Germline trimming cut 6 bases from V and 6 bases from J; bases unmatched to any gene: 8. The CDR3 has 14 residues. Per the germline V gene, CDR1 is DFQATT and CDR2 is SNEGSKA (reference sequence). This clonotype was observed a few times. TCRdb itself ran the 5' RACE reads through MiXCR, one entry per CDR3 protein. Altogether 600,000 to 700,000 distinct CDR3 sequences are present, 21% being singletons, with the ten largest covering more than 4%. The same data also contributed to another study, on T cells expressing NK-cell markers. That source reports: Whether the expanded NKG2C+ T cell clones recognized HCMV remained unclear.

The sample consisted of PBMCs. The chain combines TRBV20-1 with TRBJ2-3; 11 bases match TRBD2. The sequence was obtained from a woman between 18 and 29 years old in good health. CDR3 sequence reads: CSAASGRPPDTQYF. CDR3 DNA: TGCAGTGCCGCTAGCGGGAGGCCCCCCGATACGCAGTATTTT.